The 16 T cell receptor beta chains below all came from one sample that was sequenced in a study of a mutant IDH1 vaccine in newly diagnosed glioma (dated by TCRdb to the early 2020s). Library prep was done by the immunoSEQ multiplex PCR assay. TCRdb limited this immuneACCESS table to in-frame rearrangements with V and J called. A share of clones is missing; checked studies link under half to unresolved V genes, and the rest is unexplained. A total of about 60,000 clones appear in this sample, under 85% of them only once. 3% to 4% of the sample comes from the top ten. For these receptors, no antigen is known. The time point label here, explained by the study, means: week 47, end of study. Each vaccine dose, consisting of 300 ug of a 20-mer mutant IDH1 peptide in Montanide, was administered subcutaneously with topical imiquimod. The source material was PBMCs, sampled from a glioma patient whose treatment included an IDH1 peptide vaccine. These receptors came from a woman aged 45-65 years with glioma.

In nucleotides, the CDR3 is TGTGCCAGTGGAGACAGAGCAACTAATGAAAAACTGTTTTTT. Amino acids: CASGDRATNEKLFF. The chain combines TRBV19 with TRBJ1-4, with D possibly TRBD1 on 5 matching bases. The CDR3 contains 14 residues. Germline CDR1 reads LNHDA; CDR2 reads SQIVND (reference sequence). The ends were cut back, 8 bases at V and 0 bases at J, with 10 bases in the middle.

V and J are TRBV6-5 and TRBJ2-5; TRBD1 matches 7 bases. Trimming cost V 1 base and J 4 bases; bases outside gene matches: 9. CDR3 length: 16 residues. Germline V gene lookup returns CDR1 MNHEY and CDR2 SVGAGI. CDR3 DNA: TGTGCCAGCAGTTACTTACCCCAGGGGGACGTAGAGACCCAGTACTTC. Translation: CASSYLPQGDVETQYF.

The chain links TRBV10-1 to TRBJ1-3, with D possibly being TRBD1 (6 bases). Germline V gene data show CDR1 as WNHNN and CDR2 as SYGVQD (reference sequence). V lost 3 bases and J lost 3, with 12 bases in between. The CDR3 sequence is 15 residues long. CDR3 sequence reads: CASSDSQGSGNTIYF. Here the CDR3 DNA reads TGCGCCAGCAGTGATAGCCAGGGGAGTGGAAACACCATATATTTT.

This chain uses TRBV5-1 with TRBJ2-2; 7 bases are shared with TRBD1. Trimming removed 0 bases from V and 6 bases from J; junction bases left unmatched: 8. The CDR3 spans 16 residues. The germline V gene has CDR1 SGHRS and CDR2 YFSETQ. CDR3 loop: CASSLDNRGYAGELFF. The CDR3, as DNA: TGCGCCAGCAGCTTGGATAACAGGGGCTATGCCGGGGAGCTGTTTTTT. Variable domain in full (rest from reference TRBV5-1 and TRBJ2-2): KAGVTQTPRYLIKTRGQQVTLSCSPISGHRSVSWYQQTPGQGLQFLFEYFSETQRNKGNFPGRFSGRQFSNSRSEMNVSTLELGDSALYLCASSLDNRGYAGELFFGEGSRLTVL.

J is TRBJ2-2 and V is TRBV5-4; TRBD2 matches at 13 bases. V dropped 4 bases and J dropped 7; count of bases not matched to a gene: 10. This CDR3 is built from 17 residues. The germline CDR1 and CDR2 sequences are SGHNT and YYREEE (reference sequence). This chain's CDR3 is CASSRGLAGASGGELFF. The CDR3 DNA reads TGTGCCAGCAGCCGTGGACTAGCGGGGGCCTCCGGCGGGGAGCTGTTTTTT.

The chain recombines TRBV19 with TRBJ2-7, with TRBD1 identical over 10 bases. CDR3 length: 13 residues. From germline, CDR1 is LNHDA and CDR2 SQIVND (reference sequence). V lost 5 bases and J lost 8; bases outside the gene matches: 6. The CDR3 DNA is TGTGCCAGTAGTGACCCGGGACAGGGGAAGCAGTACTTC. Its protein product is CASSDPGQGKQYF.

The CDR3 sequence: CASSSLGPTDTQYF. The DNA for the CDR3 is TGTGCCAGCAGCTCACTAGGACCGACAGATACGCAGTATTTT. The rearrangement uses TRBV7-2 and TRBJ2-3; a possible D gene is TRBD2 (5 bases). Germline lookup yields CDR1 SGHTA and CDR2 FQGNSA. V was trimmed by 4 bases and J by 3 bases, leaving 11 bases between them. This CDR3 spans 14 amino acids.

V is TRBV6-5 and J is TRBJ2-7, with 7 positions matching TRBD2. V was clipped by 0 bases and J by 4 bases; unmatched bases: 6. The germline CDR1 and CDR2 sequences are MNHEY and SVGAGI. The CDR3 loop spans 15 amino acids. The CDR3 coding sequence is TGTGCCAGCAGTTACTCGCGCGGGGGATCTTACGAGCAGTACTTC. It is translated as CASSYSRGGSYEQYF.

The chain employs TRBV5-4 and TRBJ1-1; 12 bases line up with TRBD1. CDR3 size: 14 residues. In germline, CDR1 is SGHNT, CDR2 YYREEE (reference sequence). The V segment lost 3 bases and the J segment 7 bases; nucleotides outside the gene matches: 4. CDR3 region: CASSWDRGLVEAFF. DNA for the CDR3: TGTGCCAGCAGCTGGGACAGGGGGCTAGTTGAAGCTTTCTTT.

The chain carries TRBV2 and TRBJ2-1; 10 bases map to TRBD2. This CDR3 is built from 15 residues. Trimming removed 6 bases from V and 2 bases from J; junction bases left unmatched: 4. Germline V lookup: CDR1 SNHLY, CDR2 FYNNEI. CDR3 sequence reads: CASRVLAGAYNEQFF. In DNA, the CDR3 is TGTGCCAGCAGGGTTCTAGCGGGGGCCTACAATGAGCAGTTCTTC. Full variable domain (rest looked up from reference TRBV2 and TRBJ2-1): EPEVTQTPSHQVTQMGQEVILRCVPISNHLYFYWYRQILGQKVEFLVSFYNNEISEKSEIFDDQFSVERPDGSNFTLKIRSTKLEDSAMYFCASRVLAGAYNEQFFGPGTRLTVL.

J is TRBJ1-1 and V is TRBV5-1, with a weak D call TRBD1 (5 bases). This CDR3 has 18 residues. Trimming took 0 bases from V and 0 from J, leaving 18 bases between them. Germline V gene lookup returns CDR1 SGHRS and CDR2 YFSETQ. CDR3 amino acids: CASSLDLSGGRMNTEAFF. As DNA, the CDR3 is TGCGCCAGCAGCTTGGATCTAAGCGGGGGTCGGATGAACACTGAAGCTTTCTTT.

The V gene is TRBV7-9, the J gene TRBJ2-7; D unclear. Germline-derived CDR1 and CDR2 are SEHNR and FQNEAQ (reference sequence). Trimming cost V 4 bases and J 2 bases, with 9 bases left between them. This CDR3 is 13 amino acids long. CDR3 amino acids: CASSSTVPYEQYF. Here the CDR3 DNA reads TGTGCCAGCAGCTCTACAGTCCCCTACGAGCAGTACTTC. Based on the CDR3 plus reference TRBV7-9 and TRBJ2-7, the full variable domain is DTGVSQNPRHKITKRGQNVTFRCDPISEHNRLYWYRQTLGQGPEFLTYFQNEAQLEKSRLLSDRFSAERPKGSFSTLEIQRTEQGDSAMYLCASSSTVPYEQYFGPGTRLTVT.

CDR3 in amino acids: CASSLEGQDNSPLHF. Written as DNA, the CDR3 is TGCGCCAGCAGCTTGGAGGGGCAGGATAATTCACCCCTCCACTTT. The chain links TRBV5-1 to TRBJ1-6, with D possibly matching TRBD1 (5 bases). Germline assignment: CDR1 SGHRS and CDR2 YFSETQ. Between the trimmed V and J ends, which lost 0 bases and 5 bases, there was a span of 9 bases. The CDR3 has 15 amino acids.

The rearrangement joins TRBV2 to TRBJ2-7; TRBD1 matches 8 bases. Germline V gives CDR1 SNHLY, CDR2 FYNNEI. V lost 7 bases and J lost 0; bases outside the gene matches: 5. The length of the CDR3 is 14 residues. The CDR3 spells CASTDRGNSYEQYF. CDR3 sequence (DNA): TGTGCCAGCACCGACAGGGGAAACTCCTACGAGCAGTACTTC.

This chain uses TRBV12-5 with TRBJ1-2, with D tentatively TRBD1 (5 bases). Germline CDR1 LGHNT, CDR2 FRNRAP. There are 13 residues in the CDR3. V was clipped by 5 bases and J by 1 base, with 8 bases between them. The CDR3 DNA sequence: TGTGCTAGTGGTCTTGACAGTAACTATGGCTACACCTTC. Translation gives CASGLDSNYGYTF. The whole variable domain, filled in from reference TRBV12-5 and TRBJ1-2, reads DARVTQTPRHKVTEMGQEVTMRCQPILGHNTVFWYRQTMMQGLELLAYFRNRAPLDDSGMPKDRFSAEMPDATLATLKIQPSEPRDSAVYFCASGLDSNYGYTFGSGTRLTVV.

This clone was counted only a few times. This chain joins TRBV5-4 and TRBJ1-1; D not certain. This CDR3 spans 16 amino acids. Trimming stripped 4 bases from V and 9 bases from J, with 25 bases between. Germline V CDR1 and CDR2: SGHNT, YYREEE (reference sequence). The CDR3 DNA follows: TGTGCCAGCAGCCCGGGAACGAGGGTCAGGCACAATAAAGCTTTCTTT. It translates to CASSPGTRVRHNKAFF.